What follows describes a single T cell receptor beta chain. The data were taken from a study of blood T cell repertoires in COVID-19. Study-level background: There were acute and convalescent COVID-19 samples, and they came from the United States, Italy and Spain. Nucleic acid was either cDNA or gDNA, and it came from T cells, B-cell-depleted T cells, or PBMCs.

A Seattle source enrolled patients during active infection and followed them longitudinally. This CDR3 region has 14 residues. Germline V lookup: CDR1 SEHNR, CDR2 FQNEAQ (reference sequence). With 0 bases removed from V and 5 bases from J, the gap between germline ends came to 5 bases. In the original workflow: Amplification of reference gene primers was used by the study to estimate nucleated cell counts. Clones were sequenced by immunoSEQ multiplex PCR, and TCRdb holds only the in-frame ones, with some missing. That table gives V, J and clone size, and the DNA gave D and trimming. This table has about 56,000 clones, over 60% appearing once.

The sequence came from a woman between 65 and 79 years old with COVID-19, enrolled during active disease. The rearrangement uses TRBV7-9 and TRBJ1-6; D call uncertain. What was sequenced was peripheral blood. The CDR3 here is CASSLAIDNSPLHF. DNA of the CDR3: TGTGCCAGCAGCTTAGCCATTGATAATTCACCCCTCCACTTT.